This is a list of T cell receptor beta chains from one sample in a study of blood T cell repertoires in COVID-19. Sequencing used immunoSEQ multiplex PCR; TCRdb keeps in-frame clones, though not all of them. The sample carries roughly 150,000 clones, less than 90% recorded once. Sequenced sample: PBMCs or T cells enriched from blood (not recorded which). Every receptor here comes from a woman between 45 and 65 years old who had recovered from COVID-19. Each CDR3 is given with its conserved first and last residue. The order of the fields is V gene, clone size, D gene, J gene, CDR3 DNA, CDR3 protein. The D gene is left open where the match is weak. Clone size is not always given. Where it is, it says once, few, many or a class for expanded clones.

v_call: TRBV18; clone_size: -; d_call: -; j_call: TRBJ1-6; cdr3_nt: TGTGCCAGCTCACCAGGGAGCGGGTCCTATAATTCACCCCTCCACTTT; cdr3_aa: CASSPGSGSYNSPLHF
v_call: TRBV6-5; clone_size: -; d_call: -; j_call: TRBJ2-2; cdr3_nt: TGTGCCAGCAGCGCGACAAACACCGGGGAGCTGTTTTTT; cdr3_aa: CASSATNTGELFF
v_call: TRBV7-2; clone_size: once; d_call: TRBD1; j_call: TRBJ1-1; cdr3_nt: TGTGCCAGCAGCCTAACGCTCGACAGGGACACGGCTTTCTTT; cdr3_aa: CASSLTLDRDTAFF
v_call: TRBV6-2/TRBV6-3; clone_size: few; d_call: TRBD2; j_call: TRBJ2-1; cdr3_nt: TGTGCCAGCAGTCAGGGACTAGTAGAGTTCTTC; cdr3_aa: CASSQGLVEFF
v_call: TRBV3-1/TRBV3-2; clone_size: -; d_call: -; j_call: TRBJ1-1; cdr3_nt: TGTGCCAGCAGCCAAAGGGGTTCCACTGAAGCTTTCTTT; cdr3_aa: CASSQRGSTEAFF
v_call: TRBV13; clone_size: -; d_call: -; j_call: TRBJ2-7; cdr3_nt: TGTGCCAGCAGCCTTCGGGACGAGCAGTACTTC; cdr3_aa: CASSLRDEQYF
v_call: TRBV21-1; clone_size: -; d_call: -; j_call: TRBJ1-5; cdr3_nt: TGTGCCAGCAGCAAAAGTGGGGGGGACCGGGGTAGGCCCCAGCATTTT; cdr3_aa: CASSKSGGDRGRPQHF
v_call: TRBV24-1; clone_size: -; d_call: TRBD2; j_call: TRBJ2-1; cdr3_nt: TGTGCCACCAGTGACCCAGGACTAGCGTTGCACAATGAGCAGTTCTTC; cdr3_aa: CATSDPGLALHNEQFF
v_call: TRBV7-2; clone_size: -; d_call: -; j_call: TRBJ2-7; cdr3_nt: TGTGCCAGCAGCTTAAGCGGCGGTTCCTACGAGCAGTACTTC; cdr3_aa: CASSLSGGSYEQYF
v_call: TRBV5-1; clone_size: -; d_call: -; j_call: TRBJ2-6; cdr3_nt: TGCGCCAGCAGCTTGGAGCCCATTGCTGGGGCCAACGTCCTGACTTTC; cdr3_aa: CASSLEPIAGANVLTF
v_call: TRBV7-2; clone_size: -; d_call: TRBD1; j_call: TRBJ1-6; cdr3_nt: TGTGCCAGCAGCTTAGCGCTCGGAGCAGGGGGGAATTCACCCCTCCACTTT; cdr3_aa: CASSLALGAGGNSPLHF
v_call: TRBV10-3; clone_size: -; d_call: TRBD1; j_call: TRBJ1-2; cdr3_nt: TGTGCCATCGGGGGGACAGGGAAAGGCTATGGCTACACCTTC; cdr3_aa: CAIGGTGKGYGYTF
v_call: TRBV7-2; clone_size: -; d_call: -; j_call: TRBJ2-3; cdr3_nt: TGTGCCAGCAGCTTAGGGGGTGGGGCTAGCACAGATACGCAGTATTTT; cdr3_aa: CASSLGGGASTDTQYF
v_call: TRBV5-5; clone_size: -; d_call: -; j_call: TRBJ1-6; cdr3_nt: TGTGCCAGCAGCTTGGAATCCAGGGTTGGATCACCCCTCCACTTT; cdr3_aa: CASSLESRVGSPLHF
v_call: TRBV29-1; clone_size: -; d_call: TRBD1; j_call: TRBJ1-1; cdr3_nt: TGCAGCGTTCGGAGGGAGACAGGGGGCGTTGAAGCTTTCTTT; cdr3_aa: CSVRRETGGVEAFF
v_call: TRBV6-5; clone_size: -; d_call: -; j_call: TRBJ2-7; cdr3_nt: TGTGCCAGCCTAAGGCGGGCTAGCGCCGAGCAGTACTTC; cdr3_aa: CASLRRASAEQYF
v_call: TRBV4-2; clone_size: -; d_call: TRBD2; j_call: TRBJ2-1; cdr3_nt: TGTGCCAGCAGCCAAGGGGTACTAGCGGGAGTGCATGAGCAGTTCTTC; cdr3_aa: CASSQGVLAGVHEQFF
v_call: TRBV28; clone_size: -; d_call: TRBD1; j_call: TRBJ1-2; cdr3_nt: TGTGCCAGCAGATTGGGGGGGGACAGGGATGGCTACACCTTC; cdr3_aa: CASRLGGDRDGYTF
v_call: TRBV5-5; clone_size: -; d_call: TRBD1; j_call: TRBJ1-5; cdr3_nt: TGTGCCAGCAGCTTGGCCGGGACAGGGGTCAGGTGGGATCAGCCCCAGCATTTT; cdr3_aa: CASSLAGTGVRWDQPQHF
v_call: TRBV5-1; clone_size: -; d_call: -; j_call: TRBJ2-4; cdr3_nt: TGCGCCAGCAGCTTGGCAGGGGGGCAACCTAACAAAAACATTCAGTACTTC; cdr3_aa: CASSLAGGQPNKNIQYF
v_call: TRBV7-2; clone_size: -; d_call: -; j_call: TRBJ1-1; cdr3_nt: TGTGCCAGCAGCCCCGGTCGGGGGGCTTTCTTT; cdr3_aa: CASSPGRGAFF
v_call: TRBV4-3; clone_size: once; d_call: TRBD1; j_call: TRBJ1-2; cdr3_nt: TGCGCCAGCAGCCAAGAAAACAGGGGAAATGGCTACACCTTC; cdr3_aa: CASSQENRGNGYTF
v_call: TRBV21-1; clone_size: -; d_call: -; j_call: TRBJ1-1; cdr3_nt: TGTGCCAGCAGCAATCCCCTTGACCGGGGGGAAGCTTTCTTT; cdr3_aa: CASSNPLDRGEAFF
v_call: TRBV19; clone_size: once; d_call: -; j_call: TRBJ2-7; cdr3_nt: TGTGCCAGTAGTAGGTCAGACTCCTACGAGCAGTACTTC; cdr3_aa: CASSRSDSYEQYF
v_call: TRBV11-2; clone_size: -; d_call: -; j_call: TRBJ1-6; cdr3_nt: TGTGCCAGCAGCCTCACAGGGCTTTCACCCCTCCACTTT; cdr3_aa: CASSLTGLSPLHF
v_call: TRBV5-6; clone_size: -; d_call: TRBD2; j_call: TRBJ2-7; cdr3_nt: TGTGCCAGCAGCGCGGGAGGGCCGGGGAGAACCTACGAGCAGTACTTC; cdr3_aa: CASSAGGPGRTYEQYF
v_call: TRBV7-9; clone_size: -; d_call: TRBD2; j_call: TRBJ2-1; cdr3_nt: TGTGCCAGCAGCTCAAACAGCGGGGGGGACAATGAGCAGTTCTTC; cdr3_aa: CASSSNSGGDNEQFF
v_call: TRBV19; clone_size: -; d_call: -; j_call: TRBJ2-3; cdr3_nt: TGTGCCAGTAGTATAGCGGGATCACCCACAGATACGCAGTATTTT; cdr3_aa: CASSIAGSPTDTQYF
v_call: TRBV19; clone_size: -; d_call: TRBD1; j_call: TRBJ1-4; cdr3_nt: TGTGCCAGTCGATCATCCGGGACAGGGGGCGAAAAACTGTTTTTT; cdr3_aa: CASRSSGTGGEKLFF
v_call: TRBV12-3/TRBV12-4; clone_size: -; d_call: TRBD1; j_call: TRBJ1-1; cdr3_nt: TGTGCCAGCAGTCCCGGACAGGGGGGAGAAGCTTTCTTT; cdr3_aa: CASSPGQGGEAFF
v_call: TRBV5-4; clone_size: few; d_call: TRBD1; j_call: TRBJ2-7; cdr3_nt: TGTGCCAGCAGCTCTTCCGGGACAGGGAAGACAGGATACGAGCAGTACTTC; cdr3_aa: CASSSSGTGKTGYEQYF
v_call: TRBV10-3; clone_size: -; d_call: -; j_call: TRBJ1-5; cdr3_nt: TGTGCCATCGGGCCGGGGGGAATTAGTCAGCCCCAGCATTTT; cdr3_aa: CAIGPGGISQPQHF
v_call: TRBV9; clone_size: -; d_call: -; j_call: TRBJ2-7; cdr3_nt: TGTGCCAGCAGCGTAGGGGCAGGGTTCAAAACCGACGAGCAGTACTTC; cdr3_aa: CASSVGAGFKTDEQYF
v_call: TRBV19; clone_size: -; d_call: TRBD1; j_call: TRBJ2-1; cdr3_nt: TGTGCCAGTGGTGACAGGGGGAGGAACAATGAGCAGTTCTTC; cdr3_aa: CASGDRGRNNEQFF
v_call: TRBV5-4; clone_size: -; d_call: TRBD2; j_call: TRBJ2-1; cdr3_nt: TGTGCCAGCAGCTTGACTAGCGGGGCCTACAATGAGCAGTTCTTC; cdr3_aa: CASSLTSGAYNEQFF
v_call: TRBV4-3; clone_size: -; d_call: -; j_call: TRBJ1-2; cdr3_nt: TGCGCCAGCAGCCAAGACTCCGTGTCGGGGTATGGCTACACCTTC; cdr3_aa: CASSQDSVSGYGYTF
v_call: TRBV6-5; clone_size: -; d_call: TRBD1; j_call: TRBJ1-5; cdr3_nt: TGTGCCAGCGGAAACAGGGGGCCCGGCAATCAGCCCCAGCATTTT; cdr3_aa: CASGNRGPGNQPQHF
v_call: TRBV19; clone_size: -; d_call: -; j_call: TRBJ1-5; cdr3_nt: TGTGCCAGTAGTATAACGACAGCGAATCAGCCCCAGCATTTT; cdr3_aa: CASSITTANQPQHF
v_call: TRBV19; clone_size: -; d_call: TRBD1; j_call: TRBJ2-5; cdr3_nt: TGTGCCAGTAGTATAGGGGACAGGGGACTGGAGACCCAGTACTTC; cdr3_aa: CASSIGDRGLETQYF
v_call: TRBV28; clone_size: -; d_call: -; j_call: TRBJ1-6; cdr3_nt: TGTGCCAGCAGTTCGGACACGCAAAATAATTCACCCCTCCACTTT; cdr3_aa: CASSSDTQNNSPLHF